A single sample is the source of the 21 T cell receptor beta chains below, sequenced in a study of cytomegalovirus exposure and HLA in healthy donors. Primers included in the PCR were 60 Vbeta and 13 Jbeta primers. Here immunoSEQ multiplex PCR was the method, and the copy in TCRdb shows in-frame clones only, minus some. The sample consists of about 150,000 clones, about 80% of them appearing once. Sequencing was carried out using PBMCs. The receptors shown here come from a woman aged 35 to 49 in good health and CMV-seronegative.

The gene calls are TRBV28 and TRBJ2-7, with D possibly being TRBD1 (5 bases). V was pared by 5 bases and J by 1 base, with 18 bases between. In germline, CDR1 is MDHEN, CDR2 SYDVKM. The length of the CDR3 is 16 residues. The CDR3 bases are TGTGCCAGCAGTATTACGGGCAGGGTGGGATCCTACGAGCAGTACTTC. It encodes CASSITGRVGSYEQYF.

The CDR3 loop is CASSQSRQGHYEQYF. The CDR3 bases are TGCGCCAGCAGTCAATCAAGACAGGGGCATTACGAGCAGTACTTC. The rearrangement uses TRBV23-1 and TRBJ2-7, with 8 positions matching TRBD1. TRBV23-1 is filed as an ORF, its function uncertain. The CDR3 covers 15 residues. After removal of 0 bases from V and 4 bases from J, the junction contained 5 bases not matched to a gene.

This rearrangement joins TRBV2 to TRBJ1-1; no reliable D call. This CDR3 contains 12 residues. CDR1 and CDR2 from the germline V gene are SNHLY and FYNNEI. V lost 7 bases to trimming and J lost 7 bases, with 13 bases between them. This CDR3 reads CASITSGVEAFF. The DNA of the CDR3 is TGTGCCAGCATAACCTCCGGGGTTGAAGCTTTCTTT.

The J gene is TRBJ2-1, the V gene TRBV27, with D perhaps matching TRBD2 (6 bases). Germline V gene lookup returns CDR1 MNHEY and CDR2 SMNVEV (reference sequence). The CDR3 consists of 14 residues. Deletions cut 3 bases from V and 8 bases from J, with 14 bases between. The CDR3 is CASSFWREHDEQFF. The CDR3, as DNA: TGTGCCAGCAGTTTTTGGCGGGAACATGATGAGCAGTTCTTC.

V is TRBV29-1 and J is TRBJ2-5; unclear D gene. The CDR3 runs 12 residues. The V end was cut by 7 bases, the J end by 5 bases, with 14 bases between. Germline assignment: CDR1 SQVTM and CDR2 ANQGSEA. The CDR3 reads CSAAGPEETQYF. The CDR3 DNA reads TGCAGCGCTGCCGGTCCGGAGGAGACCCAGTACTTC. Variable domain in full (rest from reference TRBV29-1 and TRBJ2-5): SAVISQKPSRDICQRGTSLTIQCQVDSQVTMMFWYRQQPGQSLTLIATANQGSEATYESGFVIDKFPISRPNLTFSTLTVSNMSPEDSSIYLCSAAGPEETQYFGPGTRLLVL.

V is TRBV28 and J is TRBJ2-6; 7 nucleotides agree with TRBD1. CDR3 length: 17 amino acids. Losses at the gene ends were 4 bases for V and 0 bases for J; bases not matched to a gene: 6. Germline assignment: CDR1 MDHEN and CDR2 SYDVKM. The CDR3 region has the DNA TGTGCCAGCAGTTCCGGGACAGACCACTCTGGGGCCAACGTCCTGACTTTC. It translates to CASSSGTDHSGANVLTF. Looking up the rest from reference TRBV28 and TRBJ2-6 gives the full variable domain: DVKVTQSSRYLVKRTGEKVFLECVQDMDHENMFWYRQDPGLGLRLIYFSYDVKMKEKGDIPEGYSVSREKKERFSLILESASTNQTSMYLCASSSGTDHSGANVLTFGAGSRLTVL.

This CDR3 reads CASSPTRGAGNEQFF. CDR3 nucleotide sequence: TGTGCCAGCTCACCTACTCGGGGGGCCGGCAATGAGCAGTTCTTC. The chain employs TRBV18 and TRBJ2-1, with D perhaps matching TRBD2 (7 bases). Trimming pared 3 bases from V and 6 bases from J, leaving 15 bases between. CDR1 is KGHSH and CDR2 is LQKENI in the germline V gene. CDR3 length: 15 residues.

The V gene is TRBV11-1, the J gene TRBJ2-5; TRBD2 is a possible D gene (6 bases). The DNA end lines up better with TRBJ2-7; the J call may be wrong. This CDR3 is 13 amino acids long. Germline values: CDR1 SGHAT, CDR2 FQDESV (reference sequence). CDR3 nucleotides: TGTGCCAGCAGCTTAAGGGGCGGGGACGAGCAGTACTTC. It translates to CASSLRGGDEQYF.

The chain joins TRBV28 to TRBJ1-2; TRBD1 is a possible D gene (6 bases). Trimming left V 8 bases short and J 6 bases short, with 16 bases between. Germline V CDR1 and CDR2: MDHEN, SYDVKM. This CDR3 comprises 13 residues. This CDR3 reads CASGNRTVNGYTF. The CDR3 coding sequence is TGTGCCAGCGGAAACCGGACAGTGAATGGCTACACCTTC.

Turning to this clone: This sample also contains other DNA sequences that code for the same CDR3. J is TRBJ2-5 and V is TRBV19, with D perhaps matching TRBD2 (5 bases). V shed 3 bases and J shed 4 bases, with 6 bases lying between them. CDR3 length equals 12 residues. The germline CDR1 and CDR2 sequences are LNHDA and SQIVND (reference sequence). CDR3: CASSIGGETQYF. The CDR3, as DNA: TGTGCCAGTAGTATTGGAGGAGAGACCCAGTACTTC.

This clone was counted a single time. The chain uses TRBV28 and TRBJ2-7; D perhaps matches TRBD1 (6 bases). The CDR3 length is 14 residues. Germline CDR1 and CDR2: MDHEN and SYDVKM. V lost 2 bases to trimming and J lost 2 bases, with 10 bases between them. CDR3 loop: CASSLRDIPYEQYF. DNA of the CDR3: TGTGCCAGCAGTTTACGGGACATTCCCTACGAGCAGTACTTC.

This clone was detected only once. This sequence joins TRBV20-1 and TRBJ2-1; D is perhaps TRBD1 (5 bases). The CDR3 extends over 11 amino acids. The ends were cut back, 6 bases at V and 3 bases at J, with 6 bases in the middle. Germline V gene sequence: CDR1 DFQATT, CDR2 SNEGSKA (reference sequence). CDR3 residues: CSAGDYNEQFF. DNA for the CDR3: TGCAGTGCAGGGGACTACAATGAGCAGTTCTTC.

The rearrangement joins TRBV9 to TRBJ1-2; D remains ambiguous. This CDR3 spans 14 amino acids. The V end lost 3 bases, the J end lost 2 bases, and 11 bases lay between the germline ends. From germline, CDR1 is SGDLS and CDR2 YYNGEE. CDR3 coding DNA: TGTGCCAGCAGCGCTAGTACATCGAACTATGGCTACACCTTC. Translated: CASSASTSNYGYTF.

This clone came up a few times. The chain employs TRBV28 and TRBJ2-1; D remains ambiguous. Germline V gives CDR1 MDHEN, CDR2 SYDVKM. This CDR3 comprises 12 residues. Trimming pared 1 base from V and 5 bases from J, leaving 3 bases between. The CDR3 sequence is CASSLLDNEQFF. CDR3 in DNA: TGTGCCAGCAGTTTATTAGACAATGAGCAGTTCTTC. Full variable domain (rest looked up from reference TRBV28 and TRBJ2-1): DVKVTQSSRYLVKRTGEKVFLECVQDMDHENMFWYRQDPGLGLRLIYFSYDVKMKEKGDIPEGYSVSREKKERFSLILESASTNQTSMYLCASSLLDNEQFFGPGTRLTVL.

The V call is TRBV18, the J call TRBJ2-6, with D tentatively TRBD1 (6 bases). The CDR3 is 17 amino acids. CDR1 is KGHSH and CDR2 is LQKENI in the germline V gene. V was cut by 2 bases and J by 0 bases, with 11 bases left in between. As DNA, the CDR3 is TGTGCCAGCTCACCAGGGGGCCCGAGCTCTGGGGCCAACGTCCTGACTTTC. Translated, it gives CASSPGGPSSGANVLTF.

CDR3 in DNA: TGCGCCAGCAGCCTACGTGTAGGGGGGGCCTATGGCTACACCTTC. Residues: CASSLRVGGAYGYTF. This chain links TRBV4-3 with TRBJ1-2, with a weak D call TRBD1 (6 bases). Deletions cut 4 bases from V and 4 bases from J, with 16 bases between. This CDR3 has 15 residues. CDR1 LGHNA and CDR2 YSLEER come from the germline V gene.

V usage is TRBV10-3 and J usage is TRBJ1-6; 8 nucleotides agree with TRBD1. CDR1 ENHRY and CDR2 SYGVKD come from the germline V gene. This CDR3 contains 14 residues. V lost 5 bases, J lost 5 bases, and 2 bases stayed unmatched. In DNA form, the CDR3 reads TGTGCCATCAGTTTACAGGGGGATAATTCACCCCTCCACTTT. Protein sequence: CAISLQGDNSPLHF.

The chain employs TRBV6-6 and TRBJ2-2; TRBD1 agrees at 7 bases. The CDR3 loop spans 15 amino acids. Germline-derived CDR1 and CDR2 are MNHNY and SVGAGI (reference sequence). Losses at the gene ends were 6 bases for V and 5 bases for J; bases not matched to a gene: 9. The CDR3 coding sequence is TGTGCCAGCAGCACCACAGGGGACGCGACCGGGGAGCTGTTTTTT. This translates into CASSTTGDATGELFF.

The genes are TRBV18 and TRBJ1-5, with 8 nucleotides matching TRBD1. This CDR3 region has 16 residues. The V segment lost 3 bases and the J segment 6 bases; nucleotides outside the gene matches: 10. Germline CDR1 is KGHSH and CDR2 is LQKENI. The CDR3 nucleotides are TGTGCCAGCTCACCTTATAGCCAGGGGGCAGGTCAGCCCCAGCATTTT. This codes for CASSPYSQGAGQPQHF.

The rearrangement links TRBV7-9 to TRBJ2-2, with D perhaps TRBD2 (6 bases). The CDR3 extends over 11 amino acids. Germline V CDR1 and CDR2: SEHNR, FQNEAQ (reference sequence). DNA for the CDR3: TGTGGCGGGACCAACACCGGGGAGCTGTTTTTT. Its translation: CGGTNTGELFF. The whole variable domain, remainder taken from reference TRBV7-9 and TRBJ2-2, is DTGVSQNPRHKITKRGQNVTFRCDPISEHNRLYWYRQTLGQGPEFLTYFQNEAQLEKSRLLSDRFSAERPKGSFSTLEIQRTEQGDSAMYLCGGTNTGELFFGEGSRLTVL.

This rearrangement joins TRBV15 to TRBJ2-5; D perhaps matches TRBD1 (5 bases). V dropped 1 base and J dropped 5 bases, with 11 bases sitting between them. The CDR3 sequence is 14 residues long. Germline CDR1 reads LNHNV; CDR2 reads YYDKDF (reference sequence). The CDR3 here is CATSRGGSRETQYF. Written as DNA, the CDR3 is TGTGCCACCAGCAGAGGGGGCTCCCGGGAGACCCAGTACTTC.